Listed here are 10 T cell receptor beta chains from one sample, sequenced in a study of vaccination effects on CD4 cells after COVID-19. In the ViraFEST assay, antigen-specific CD4+ clonotypes were identified by expansion after peptide-pool stimulation. Following a roughly 11-day culture, CD4+ T cells were purified. Each person got two doses of an mRNA SARS-CoV-2 vaccine, BNT162b2 or mRNA-1273. The antigens for these receptors are not known. Profiled with immunoSEQ multiplex PCR; TCRdb holds only in-frame clones, not every one. This sample has 40,000 to 50,000 clones; over 60% occur once, and the top ten carry approximately 15%. Material: CD4+ T cells from PBMCs cultured with HCoV-OC43 spike peptides, obtained after COVID-19 vaccination. Indicated subset: HCoV-OC43 spike overlapping peptide pool stimulation. These receptors were obtained from a human donor who received a COVID-19 vaccine.

The V gene is TRBV19, the J gene TRBJ2-1; D not resolved. This CDR3 spans 12 amino acids. Germline V gene data show CDR1 as LNHDA and CDR2 as SQIVND (reference sequence). Trimming took 3 bases from V and 4 from J, leaving 4 bases between them. CDR3 nucleotide sequence: TGTGCCAGTAGTATGGTGTACAATGAGCAGTTCTTC. Protein: CASSMVYNEQFF.

This chain links TRBV13 with TRBJ2-1; 11 bases line up with TRBD2. This CDR3 has 16 residues. V lost 0 bases and J lost 8; bases outside the gene matches: 6. In germline, CDR1 is PRHDT, CDR2 FYEKMQ (reference sequence). The CDR3 loop reads CASSLGTSGRRDEQFF. CDR3 DNA sequence: TGTGCCAGCAGCTTAGGAACTAGCGGGAGAAGGGATGAGCAGTTCTTC.

The V call is TRBV10-2, the J call TRBJ2-7; 8 nucleotides match TRBD2. J gave up 0 bases and V 2 bases, and 6 bases lay outside the gene matches. This CDR3 is 16 amino acids long. Germline V gene sequence: CDR1 WSHSY, CDR2 SAAADI. CDR3 bases: TGCGCCAGCAGTGAGCCCGGGGGGGCCACCTCCTACGAGCAGTACTTC. Translating it yields CASSEPGGATSYEQYF.

This chain links TRBV3-1 (or the pseudogene TRBV3-2) with TRBJ1-5; a possible D gene is TRBD1 (5 bases). The CDR3 has 16 residues. Per the germline V gene, CDR1 is LGHDT and CDR2 is YNNKEL (reference sequence). The V gene lost 0 bases and the J gene lost 0 bases, with 9 bases spanning the gap. CDR3 DNA: TGTGCCAGCAGCCAAGATGGGGGAGTTAGCAATCAGCCCCAGCATTTT. Translating it yields CASSQDGGVSNQPQHF.

This clone was seen a single time. The chain employs TRBV6-5 and TRBJ1-2; possibly TRBD1 for D (6 bases). Trimming took off 7 bases at V and 1 base at J, with 16 bases between the two ends. This CDR3 is 15 amino acids long. Germline CDR1 MNHEY, CDR2 SVGAGI. CDR3 amino acids: CASTNTRGINYGYTF. The CDR3, as DNA: TGTGCCAGCACCAACACCAGGGGCATTAACTATGGCTACACCTTC.

This chain links TRBV20-1 with TRBJ2-3; possible D gene TRBD1, 6 bases. Between the trimmed V and J ends, which lost 6 bases and 6 bases, there was a span of 10 bases. Germline CDR1 is DFQATT and CDR2 is SNEGSKA (reference sequence). This CDR3 comprises 11 residues. CDR3 coding DNA: TGCAGTGCCCCAGGGGAGGATACGCAGTATTTT. This gives the protein CSAPGEDTQYF.

This clone showed up just once. The chain joins TRBV24-1 to TRBJ2-1; tentative D call: TRBD2 (5 bases). Germline V gene lookup returns CDR1 KGHDR and CDR2 SFDVKD. V was shortened by 3 bases and J by 5 bases, with 10 bases between the two germline ends. The CDR3 contains 14 residues. The CDR3 sequence: CATSDPTRHNEQFF. The DNA for the CDR3 is TGTGCCACCAGTGATCCAACTAGGCACAATGAGCAGTTCTTC.

The V and J genes are TRBV15 and TRBJ2-5, with D possibly matching TRBD1 (5 bases). Germline V gives CDR1 LNHNV, CDR2 YYDKDF (reference sequence). Trimming cost V 1 base and J 2 bases, with 11 bases left between them. The CDR3 has 15 amino acids. CDR3 in DNA: TGTGCCACCAGCAGAGGTTCAGGGCTTCAAGAGACCCAGTACTTC. This translates into CATSRGSGLQETQYF.

The chain recombines TRBV27 with TRBJ2-7, with a tentative D call TRBD2 (6 bases). V was shortened by 4 bases and J by 7 bases, with 17 bases between the two germline ends. This CDR3 spans 14 amino acids. Looked up from germline, CDR1 is MNHEY and CDR2 is SMNVEV (reference sequence). The DNA of the CDR3 is TGTGCCAGCAGTTGGGGGAGGACACCAGGTGAGCAGTACTTC. This sequence encodes CASSWGRTPGEQYF.

The chain employs TRBV2 and TRBJ2-5; TRBD2 matches 7 bases. V lost 6 bases and J lost 2; bases outside the gene matches: 3. The CDR3 is made up of 13 amino acids. Germline V lookup: CDR1 SNHLY, CDR2 FYNNEI. CDR3 sequence (DNA): TGTGCCAGCAGACTAGCGAGACAAGAGACCCAGTACTTC. Translation gives CASRLARQETQYF.